This TCR beta chain was observed in a study of shared clonotypes between healthy human individuals. Study outcomes and limitations: Blood alone was sampled, and tissue repertoires likely differ.

The ends were cut back, 7 bases at V and 5 bases at J, with 14 bases in the middle. CDR3 length: 13 amino acids. In germline, CDR1 is MDHEN, CDR2 SYDVKM. Across several immunoSEQ plates, the genomic DNA of each subset was split evenly. Method: immunoSEQ multiplex PCR; TCRdb's copy keeps in-frame clones and lacks some. Here the sample spans about 690,000 clones, roughly 88% being singletons. About this clone itself: Antigen: not known.

The chain uses TRBV28 and TRBJ1-1, with a tentative D call TRBD1 (5 bases). This receptor was taken from a man aged 18 to 30 in good health. Some clones in this sample may be carry-over from other donors' samples. The sequencing sample was made of memory CD8+ T cells from PBMCs. Subset reported: CD45RO+ cells pooled with CCR7-negative TemRA cells. The CDR3 sequence: CASNYQGWTEAFF. The CDR3 nucleotides read TGTGCCAGCAACTACCAGGGATGGACTGAAGCTTTCTTT.